This passage covers 25 T cell receptor beta chains from one sample sequenced in a study of T-cell reconstitution after alpha-beta-depleted transplantation in children. Unique molecular identifiers featured in how the TCRbeta library was prepared. TCRdb processed the PCR reads anew with MiXCR; each CDR3 protein has one entry. The sample consists of about 980,000 distinct CDR3 sequences, roughly 29% of them appearing once. This material consisted of PBMCs, mostly from graft donor cells, taken 360 days after TCRalphabeta/CD19-depleted stem cell transplant. All receptors derive from a boy younger than two who had a stem cell transplant for SCID, so the T cells may come from the graft donor.

The sample holds a few counts of this clonotype. V usage is TRBV12-3 or TRBV12-4 and J usage is TRBJ1-2; TRBD1 matches 7 bases. The CDR3 sequence is 14 residues long. The ends lost 6 bases at V and 7 bases at J; junction bases unmatched: 11. The CDR3 spells CASSNSTGSVGYTF. For the CDR3, the DNA is TGTGCCAGCAGCAATTCGACAGGGTCGGTTGGCTACACCTTC.

V is TRBV5-5 and J is TRBJ1-2, with D unclear. The CDR3 has 13 residues. V lost 1 base and J lost 6, with 10 bases in between. Germline loops: CDR1 SGHKS, CDR2 YYEKEE (reference sequence). The CDR3 nucleotides read TGTGCCAGCAGCTTGTCCCCCAATAATGGCTACACCTTC. Protein: CASSLSPNNGYTF.

This clonotype was observed a single time. The rearrangement links TRBV10-3 to TRBJ2-7; D remains ambiguous. CDR1 ENHRY and CDR2 SYGVKD come from the germline V gene. This CDR3 has 15 residues. V lost 3 bases, J lost 0 bases, and 12 bases lay in between. CDR3 in DNA: TGTGCCATCAGTGACTGGTCTTTGAGCTCCTACGAGCAGTACTTC. Protein: CAISDWSLSSYEQYF.

The chain carries TRBV27 and TRBJ1-4; perhaps TRBD1 as D (6 bases). The CDR3 totals 16 residues. Deletions cut 6 bases from V and 5 bases from J, with 19 bases between. Germline V lookup: CDR1 MNHEY, CDR2 SMNVEV (reference sequence). The CDR3 region has the DNA TGTGCCAGCAGGACGGGGGCGCTAAGGGGGAATGAAAAACTGTTTTTT. Translating gives CASRTGALRGNEKLFF. Looking up the rest from reference TRBV27 and TRBJ1-4 gives the full variable domain: EAQVTQNPRYLITVTGKKLTVTCSQNMNHEYMSWYRQDPGLGLRQIYYSMNVEVTDKGDVPEGYKVSRKEKRNFPLILESPSPNQTSLYFCASRTGALRGNEKLFFGSGTQLSVL.

In this sample, this clonotype turned up a few times. The rearrangement links TRBV18 to TRBJ2-7; a weak D match, TRBD1 (6 bases). Germline V gene sequence: CDR1 KGHSH, CDR2 LQKENI. CDR3 length: 17 amino acids. Trimming removed 7 bases at V and 0 bases at J, with 22 bases between. CDR3 loop: CASLPCPGEVDSYEQYF. The DNA for the CDR3 is TGTGCCAGCTTACCTTGTCCAGGGGAAGTGGACTCCTACGAGCAGTACTTC. Drawing the rest from reference TRBV18 and TRBJ2-7, the complete variable domain is NAGVMQNPRHLVRRRGQEARLRCSPMKGHSHVYWYRQLPEEGLKFMVYLQKENIIDESGMPKERFSAEFPKEGPSILRIQQVVRGDSAAYFCASLPCPGEVDSYEQYFGPGTRLTVT.

The chain has TRBV7-2 and TRBJ2-1; perhaps TRBD2 as D (6 bases). This CDR3 comprises 16 residues. Germline-derived CDR1 and CDR2 are SGHTA and FQGNSA. The V gene lost 5 bases and the J gene lost 9 bases, with 23 bases spanning the gap. This chain's CDR3 is CASSRGRGSPGGEQFF. CDR3 DNA: TGTGCCAGCAGCCGCGGTCGGGGCTCTCCCGGGGGTGAGCAGTTCTTC.

In this sample, this clonotype turned up a few times. CDR3 DNA sequence: TGTGCCAGCAGCCCCCTCGGAGGCCAAGAGACCCAGTACTTC. Its translation is CASSPLGGQETQYF. This chain connects TRBV12-3 or TRBV12-4 to TRBJ2-5; maybe TRBD2 (5 bases). Trimming removed 6 bases at V and 1 base at J, with 12 bases between. There are 14 residues in the CDR3.

The chain links TRBV6-1 to TRBJ1-3; D gene uncertain. The CDR3 runs to 13 residues. Germline V gene data show CDR1 as MNHNS and CDR2 as SASEGT. V lost 8 bases and J 0 bases, leaving 8 bases between the germline ends. The CDR3 sequence: CASGRFSGNTIYF. CDR3 DNA: TGTGCCAGCGGGCGGTTCTCTGGAAACACCATATATTTT.

This clonotype was counted ten times or more. This chain links TRBV5-1 with TRBJ2-1; D not resolved. Trimming took 3 bases from V and 1 from J, leaving 11 bases between them. Per the germline V gene, CDR1 is SGHRS and CDR2 is YFSETQ. This CDR3 spans 15 amino acids. CDR3 coding DNA: TGCGCCAGCAGCTCGGAAGAGGATTCCTACAATGAGCAGTTCTTC. Its protein product is CASSSEEDSYNEQFF.

The V and J genes are TRBV12-3 or TRBV12-4 and TRBJ2-3; TRBD2 might be the D (6 bases). This CDR3 spans 14 amino acids. Trimming pared 8 bases from V and 1 base from J, leaving 13 bases between. The CDR3 here is CASHDGGGTDTQYF. In DNA, the CDR3 is TGTGCCAGCCATGACGGGGGAGGCACAGATACGCAGTATTTT.

This clonotype has more than one count but fewer than ten. This sequence joins TRBV29-1 and TRBJ2-2; the match to TRBD1 covers 9 bases. Trimming removed 5 bases from V and 6 bases from J; junction bases left unmatched: 13. This CDR3 comprises 16 residues. Looked up from germline, CDR1 is SQVTM and CDR2 is ANQGSEA. CDR3 nucleotides: TGCAGCGTTCGGGACAGGGCAGGATCGAGTGCCGGGGAGCTGTTTTTT. The encoded protein is CSVRDRAGSSAGELFF.

The table lists this clonotype with a few counts. V and J are TRBV2 and TRBJ1-5, with D hard to call. Per germline, CDR1 SNHLY and CDR2 FYNNEI. The CDR3 sequence is 13 residues long. V shed 1 base and J shed 7 bases, with 8 bases lying between them. For the CDR3, the DNA is TGTGCCAGCAGTGAAGTCGAAGTACAGCCCCAGCATTTT. This codes for CASSEVEVQPQHF. Full variable domain (rest looked up from reference TRBV2 and TRBJ1-5): EPEVTQTPSHQVTQMGQEVILRCVPISNHLYFYWYRQILGQKVEFLVSFYNNEISEKSEIFDDQFSVERPDGSNFTLKIRSTKLEDSAMYFCASSEVEVQPQHFGDGTRLSIL.

This chain joins TRBV27 and TRBJ2-7; TRBD1 matches at 7 bases. Trimming at V came to 4 bases and at J to 3 bases, leaving 6 bases not matched to a gene. Germline CDR1 is MNHEY and CDR2 is SMNVEV (reference sequence). The CDR3 loop spans 14 amino acids. The CDR3 DNA reads TGTGCCAGCAGTTGGGCCCGACAGGGCTACGAGCAGTACTTC. Its protein product is CASSWARQGYEQYF.

This clonotype was seen a handful of times. The chain couples TRBV14 to TRBJ2-1; D is undetermined. The germline V gene has CDR1 SGHDN and CDR2 FVKESK. The CDR3 loop spans 15 amino acids. V shed 1 base and J shed 2 bases, with 9 bases lying between them. The CDR3 protein is CASSQAHRAYNEQFF. CDR3 sequence (DNA): TGTGCCAGCAGCCAAGCTCACAGAGCCTACAATGAGCAGTTCTTC.

In its sample, this clonotype was seen a few times. The rearrangement joins TRBV4-1 to TRBJ1-2; D is undetermined. The germline V gene encodes CDR1 MGHRA and CDR2 YSYEKL. The V and J ends lost 0 bases and 3 bases respectively, with 8 bases between them. The CDR3 consists of 14 residues. CDR3 sequence reads: CASSQDRGDYGYTF. CDR3 in DNA: TGCGCCAGCAGCCAAGATCGGGGAGACTATGGCTACACCTTC.

The rearrangement uses TRBV5-5 and TRBJ1-1; D is possibly TRBD1 (6 bases). Trimming left V 3 bases short and J 3 bases short, with 18 bases between. CDR1 and CDR2 from the germline V gene are SGHKS and YYEKEE (reference sequence). This CDR3 is 16 amino acids long. The CDR3 DNA follows: TGTGCCAGCAGCTGGAGATACAGGGTCCCGCACACTGAAGCTTTCTTT. As protein: CASSWRYRVPHTEAFF.

The V and J genes are TRBV29-1 and TRBJ2-3; 10 nucleotides agree with TRBD2. V lost 6 bases and J lost 1; bases outside the gene matches: 16. The CDR3 runs to 18 residues. Germline lookup yields CDR1 SQVTM and CDR2 ANQGSEA. This chain's CDR3 is CSVPAFKLLAGRTDTQYF. The CDR3 region has the DNA TGCAGCGTCCCCGCTTTCAAATTACTAGCGGGGCGCACAGATACGCAGTATTTT.

This clonotype was seen once. The rearrangement links TRBV12-3 or TRBV12-4 to TRBJ1-1; a possible D gene is TRBD1 (5 bases). The CDR3 spans 13 residues. Trimming pared 8 bases from V and 1 base from J, leaving 11 bases between. CDR3 amino acids: CASGTFSNTEAFF. In nucleotides, the CDR3 is TGTGCCAGCGGGACTTTCTCGAACACTGAAGCTTTCTTT.

This clonotype appeared a few times. The rearrangement links TRBV4-1 to TRBJ1-2; D remains unclear. Germline-derived CDR1 and CDR2 are MGHRA and YSYEKL. V lost 1 base and J lost 8, with 14 bases in between. There are 14 residues in the CDR3. CDR3 sequence reads: CASSQVGGGGGYTF. As DNA, the CDR3 is TGCGCCAGCAGCCAAGTAGGAGGAGGAGGGGGCTACACCTTC.

This sequence joins TRBV20-1 and TRBJ1-6; D not resolved. The V gene's germline CDR1 is DFQATT and CDR2 SNEGSKA (reference sequence). The ends were cut back, 7 bases at V and 4 bases at J, with 11 bases in the middle. This CDR3 has 13 amino acids. CDR3 in DNA: TGCAGTGTCCTCGGATATTATAATTCACCCCTCCACTTT. Translation gives CSVLGYYNSPLHF.

This clonotype was observed many times. CDR3 nucleotides: TGTGCCAGCAGCATAAAGACTGAAGCTTTCTTT. It translates to CASSIKTEAFF. This rearrangement joins TRBV7-9 to TRBJ1-1; D is unresolved. The germline CDR1 and CDR2 sequences are SEHNR and FQNEAQ (reference sequence). The CDR3 sequence is 11 residues long. V was cut by 5 bases and J by 5 bases, with 6 bases left in between.

The chain couples TRBV2 to TRBJ2-3, with D maybe TRBD2 (5 bases). Germline V CDR1 and CDR2: SNHLY, FYNNEI. This CDR3 region has 13 residues. Trimming stripped 8 bases from V and 4 bases from J, with 13 bases between. The CDR3 DNA follows: TGTGCCAGCGGCCAGGAGCGGCCAGATACGCAGTATTTT. Protein product: CASGQERPDTQYF.

This chain connects TRBV29-1 to TRBJ1-1; D uncertain. Between the trimmed V and J ends, which lost 2 bases and 8 bases, there was a span of 15 bases. This CDR3 comprises 13 residues. The germline V gene encodes CDR1 SQVTM and CDR2 ANQGSEA. This CDR3 reads CSVESPGGEEAFF. For the CDR3, the DNA is TGCAGCGTTGAATCCCCTGGAGGAGAAGAAGCTTTCTTT.

The chain recombines TRBV28 with TRBJ1-1; D unclear. V was trimmed by 5 bases and J by 4 bases, leaving 11 bases between them. The CDR3 spans 13 residues. Per the germline V gene, CDR1 is MDHEN and CDR2 is SYDVKM. CDR3 amino acids: CASSQPTATEAFF. The DNA for the CDR3 is TGTGCCAGCAGTCAACCGACGGCCACTGAAGCTTTCTTT.

This clonotype was detected a few times. The chain uses TRBV12-3 or TRBV12-4 and TRBJ2-3; D is unresolved. V shed 10 bases and J shed 4 bases, with 15 bases lying between them. The CDR3 covers 13 residues. CDR3 sequence (DNA): TGTGCCACCCTAGGGCGCCCCTCAGATACGCAGTATTTT. Translation: CATLGRPSDTQYF.